The clone carrying this TCR beta chain was seen a few times. Other DNA variants within this sample encode the same CDR3. This sample stems from a study of blood T cell repertoires in COVID-19. The overall study: COVID-19 samples collected from the United States, Italy and Spain covered acute and convalescent phases. Sources were T cells, B-cell-depleted T cells, or PBMCs; the material itself was cDNA or gDNA.

The ends lost 8 bases at V and 0 bases at J; junction bases unmatched: 6. Germline V lookup: CDR1 MNHEY, CDR2 SVGAGI. The CDR3 is 15 amino acids. Per the original data handling: How many nucleated cells were present was estimated from reference gene primer amplification. The assay was immunoSEQ multiplex PCR, and TCRdb's table has in-frame clones only and misses some. V, J and clone size are taken as reported in that table, and D and trimming were inferred from the DNA itself. The table has fewer than 250,000 clones, about nine tenths seen once. This sequence joins TRBV6-5 and TRBJ2-1; 8 bases match TRBD2. The sequence derives from a man aged 50-59 years with acute or convalescent COVID-19. The sample taken for sequencing was peripheral blood. The CDR3, as DNA: TGTGCCAGCCGTTTAGCGGGGAGCTCCTACAATGAGCAGTTCTTC. It codes for CASRLAGSSYNEQFF.